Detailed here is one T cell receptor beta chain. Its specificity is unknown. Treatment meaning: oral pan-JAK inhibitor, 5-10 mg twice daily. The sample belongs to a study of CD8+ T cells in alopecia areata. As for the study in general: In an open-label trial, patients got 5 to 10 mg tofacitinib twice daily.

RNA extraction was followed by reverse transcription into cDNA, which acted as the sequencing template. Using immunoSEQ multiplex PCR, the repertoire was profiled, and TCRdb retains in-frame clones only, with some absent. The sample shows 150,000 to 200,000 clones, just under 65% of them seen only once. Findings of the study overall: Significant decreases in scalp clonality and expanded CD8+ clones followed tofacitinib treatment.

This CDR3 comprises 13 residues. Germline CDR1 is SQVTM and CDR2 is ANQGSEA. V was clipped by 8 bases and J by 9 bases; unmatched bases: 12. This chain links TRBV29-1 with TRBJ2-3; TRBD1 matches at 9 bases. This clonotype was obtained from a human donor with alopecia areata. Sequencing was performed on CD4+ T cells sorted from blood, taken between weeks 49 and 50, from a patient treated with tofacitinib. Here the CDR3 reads CSTWFGDRATQYF. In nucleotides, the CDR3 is TGCAGCACCTGGTTTGGGGACAGGGCAACGCAGTATTTT.